Included here is one T cell receptor (beta chain) sequence, with context. Its antigen remains undetermined. Base qualities are missing; no much larger clone stands one base away. This sample is drawn from a study of PD-1 blockade in classical Hodgkin lymphoma (dated by TCRdb to 2019 to 2021). Regarding the complete study: Nivolumab dosing was 3 mg/kg intravenously every 2 weeks, continuing until either disease progression or unacceptable toxicity. The study used TCR beta sequencing and CyTOF to define a peripheral blood immune signature of response to PD-1 blockade in classical Hodgkin lymphoma. The investigation overall reported the following: Among trial patients, those achieving complete response had baseline diversity similar to that of newly diagnosed patients, while diversity was significantly lower in partial responders and progressors. Newly diagnosed patients were reported to have lower baseline TCR diversity than healthy donors, and relapsed/refractory patients were reported to have lower baseline TCR diversity still. CD4+ but not CD8+ TCR diversity rose significantly by C4D1 (p=0.0027 vs p=0.16), most apparent in complete responders (p=0.02). Diversity was lower in patients who began nivolumab less than 1 year after ASCT, so these patients were left out of later analyses to avoid confounding by immune reconstitution. The study was restricted to a single clinical trial cohort, and the causes of repertoire differences, possibly disease activity or prior therapy, were left undefined.

The sample's time point label, in plain terms: cycle 1 day 1 (C1D1), immediately before nivolumab initiation. Every trial patient had relapsed after autologous stem cell transplantation, and cohorts A, B and C differed in prior brentuximab vedotin exposure. The trial cohort included fewer than 65 patients with relapsed/refractory classical Hodgkin lymphoma, and each patient had a best overall response of complete response, partial response or progressive disease. Trial patients were treated with single-agent nivolumab in the multi-cohort phase II CheckMate 205 trial. An independent review committee assessed best overall response using the 2007 International Working Group response criteria. Trial PBMCs were collected just before the start of nivolumab (C1D1) and during therapy at cycle 2 day 1 and cycle 4 day 1. Peripheral blood was collected in 8 mL Vacutainer Cell Preparation Tubes, from which PBMCs were isolated by centrifugation and then cryopreserved.

Genomic DNA was isolated using the Qiagen DNeasy kit from unsorted PBMCs as well as from negatively selected CD4+ and CD8+ fractions. TCR beta CDR3 regions were amplified by immunoSEQ multiplex PCR using primers annealing to V and J segments. A synthetic immune receptor repertoire was used to minimize amplification bias, and any remaining bias was removed computationally after sequencing. The study's processing was this. Custom Python scripts were used to quantify repertoire diversity as the Shannon entropy index. Unsorted, CD4+ and CD8+ repertoires were analyzed separately, except for combined analyses in which CD4+ and CD8+ sequences were merged in silico. Clonal expansion was defined as a frequency increase of at least 2-fold after treatment compared with C1D1, and clones undetected at baseline were assigned a pseudocount of 0.5. Clones with 0 or 1 copy at C1D1 were defined as singleton clones, while clones with 2 or more copies were defined as non-singleton clones. Clones expanded in unsorted samples were assigned a CD4+, CD8+ or unknown annotation through matching of protein sequences in sorted samples from the same patient. Wilcoxon tests on paired samples were used to test changes in diversity from C1D1 to C4D1. Here the immuneACCESS table is served through TCRdb, limited to in-frame sequences with V and J called. Missing clones are a known gap in these copies; in checked studies unresolved V genes cover under half, and the rest lacks a known reason. V, J and clone size are taken as reported in that table, and D and trimming were inferred from the DNA itself. The sample yields about 7,100 clones; roughly 80% were counted once. 60% of the sample rests with the top ten.

The CDR3, cysteine through phenylalanine, is 17 amino acids long. The sequence is cut down to CDR3 DNA, 51 bases in frame from base 1. In the germline V gene (reference sequence), CDR1 corresponds to SGHAT and CDR2 to FQDESV. V was cut back by 1 base and J by 4 bases, leaving a gap of 14 bases between them. This receptor was identified in a human donor with classical Hodgkin lymphoma. The chain is made from TRBV11-1 and TRBJ2-6; D gene: possibly TRBD2, on 5 matching bases. Sample: peripheral blood mononuclear cells (PBMCs), taken at baseline. The CDR3 in this case is CASSLGWRVGGANVLTF. The nucleotide sequence reads TGTGCCAGCAGCTTAGGATGGCGGGTTGGAGGGGCCAACGTCCTGACTTTC.